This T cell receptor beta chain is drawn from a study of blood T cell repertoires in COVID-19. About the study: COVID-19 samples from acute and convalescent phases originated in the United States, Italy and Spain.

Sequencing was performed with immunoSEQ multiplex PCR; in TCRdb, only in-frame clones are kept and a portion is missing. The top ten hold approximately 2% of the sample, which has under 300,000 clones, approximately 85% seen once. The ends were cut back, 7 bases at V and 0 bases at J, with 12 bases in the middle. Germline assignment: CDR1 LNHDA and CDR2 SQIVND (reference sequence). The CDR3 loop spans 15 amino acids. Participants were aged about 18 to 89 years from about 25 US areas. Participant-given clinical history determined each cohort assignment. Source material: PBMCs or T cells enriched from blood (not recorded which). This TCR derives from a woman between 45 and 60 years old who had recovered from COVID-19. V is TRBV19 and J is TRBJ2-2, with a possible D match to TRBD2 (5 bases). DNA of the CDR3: TGTGCCAGTACCTACCCCGGGACGAACACCGGGGAGCTGTTTTTT. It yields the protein CASTYPGTNTGELFF.